These T cell receptor beta chains were read from a single sample in a study of T cells in localized non-small cell lung cancer. Profiling relied on immunoSEQ multiplex PCR, and the TCRdb table lists in-frame clones only, not all of them. The sample lists roughly 34,000 clones; 87% were seen once. Sequenced material: peripheral blood mononuclear cells, taken before any cancer treatment. These receptors came from a man aged 35-75 years with stage III lung adenocarcinoma. The CDR3 runs from the conserved cysteine through the conserved F or W. Each record gives: V gene, J gene, D gene, clone size, CDR3 protein, CDR3 DNA. D genes are given only for firm matches. The size of a clone is reported for some rows only, either as once, few or many, or as a class for expanded clones.

TRBV13,TRBJ2-3,.,.,CASSQGRSTDTQYF,TGTGCCAGCAGTCAGGGACGATCCACAGATACGCAGTATTTT
TRBV5-1,TRBJ2-1,.,.,CASSSTLSGNEQFF,TGCGCCAGCAGCTCGACCCTTAGCGGAAATGAGCAGTTCTTC
TRBV9,TRBJ2-2,TRBD1,.,CASSIQGAETGELFF,TGTGCCAGCAGCATACAGGGGGCCGAGACCGGGGAGCTGTTTTTT
TRBV7-9,TRBJ1-2,TRBD1,.,CASSQRDRGPREDGYTF,TGTGCCAGCAGCCAAAGGGACAGGGGTCCAAGGGAGGATGGCTACACCTTC
TRBV5-1,TRBJ2-2,TRBD2,.,CASSSIAGGPTGELFF,TGCGCCAGCAGCTCCATAGCGGGGGGCCCCACCGGGGAGCTGTTTTTT
TRBV11-2,TRBJ2-5,TRBD2,.,CASSGRLIAGAIYQETQYF,TGTGCCAGCAGCGGACGACTGATAGCGGGGGCGATATACCAAGAGACCCAGTACTTC
TRBV9,TRBJ2-7,TRBD1,once,CASSVGLGQGAEQYF,TGTGCCAGCAGCGTAGGTCTGGGACAGGGTGCCGAGCAGTACTTC
TRBV5-6,TRBJ2-7,.,.,CASSSPGPYEQYF,TGTGCCAGCAGCTCACCTGGGCCCTACGAGCAGTACTTC
TRBV21-1,TRBJ1-3,.,.,CASSKPRDTGISGNTIYF,TGTGCCAGCAGCAAGCCCCGTGACACAGGAATCTCTGGAAACACCATATATTTT
TRBV2,TRBJ2-3,.,once,CASSQTSDTQYF,TGTGCCAGCAGTCAGACTAGTGATACGCAGTATTTT
TRBV2,TRBJ2-7,TRBD1,.,CASSDVQGFYSEQYF,TGTGCCAGCAGTGATGTACAGGGGTTCTATAGCGAGCAGTACTTC
TRBV7-6,TRBJ2-7,.,medium-sized,CASSSNSYEQYF,TGTGCCAGCAGCTCCAATTCGTACGAGCAGTACTTC
TRBV7-2,TRBJ2-1,TRBD2,.,CASSLLGLAVDEQFF,TGTGCCAGCAGCTTACTAGGACTAGCTGTCGATGAGCAGTTCTTC
TRBV6-5,TRBJ2-1,.,.,CASSYRQPIDEQFF,TGTGCCAGCAGTTACCGGCAGCCTATCGATGAGCAGTTCTTC
TRBV9,TRBJ2-3,TRBD2,.,CASSVVASGGDTQYF,TGTGCCAGCAGCGTAGTGGCTAGCGGGGGGGATACGCAGTATTTT
TRBV14,TRBJ2-5,TRBD2,.,CASSKGLWTGGSETQYF,TGTGCCAGCAGCAAGGGCCTATGGACGGGGGGTTCAGAGACCCAGTACTTC
TRBV4-3,TRBJ2-1,TRBD1,.,CASSRHGQGGVDEQFF,TGCGCCAGCAGCCGACACGGACAGGGAGGCGTCGATGAGCAGTTCTTC
TRBV12-5,TRBJ2-3,TRBD2,.,CASGLVVAGGGTDTQYF,TGTGCTAGTGGTTTGGTTGTAGCGGGGGGCGGCACAGATACGCAGTATTTT
TRBV7-9,TRBJ2-7,.,.,CASSFPMGETGYEQYF,TGTGCCAGCAGCTTCCCTATGGGTGAAACAGGGTACGAGCAGTACTTC
TRBV2,TRBJ2-5,TRBD1,.,CASSNQGQGKTQYF,TGTGCCAGCAGCAACCAGGGACAGGGAAAGACCCAGTACTTC